This T cell receptor (beta chain) was sequenced in a study of human T cells and chemical hapten exposure. In the library, unique molecular identifiers were attached to individual cDNA molecules. TCRdb re-analysed the RACE reads in MiXCR, keeping a single row per CDR3 protein. The repertoire holds approximately 95,000 distinct CDR3 sequences, with approximately 10% as singletons. V lost 5 bases, J lost 0 bases, and 10 bases stayed unmatched. CDR3 size: 18 residues. From germline, CDR1 is SGHTA and CDR2 FQGNSA. This clonotype was picked up many times. Regarding time point: patch test 2, 6 weeks after DPC sensitization. The treatment denotes: therapeutic diphenylcyclopropenone sensitization with weekly scalp DPC.

The sequence was obtained from a woman between 40 and 55 years old with alopecia areata. Some clones in this sample may be carry-over from other donors' samples. Specimen: whole blood, collected in connection with sensitization to the hapten diphenylcyclopropenone (DPC). This sequence joins TRBV7-2 and TRBJ2-6; TRBD1 agrees at 7 bases. CDR3 loop: CASSPLRTGISGANVLTF. CDR3 bases: TGTGCCAGCAGCCCCCTTCGGACAGGCATCTCTGGGGCCAACGTCCTGACTTTC. Filled out from reference TRBV7-2 and TRBJ2-6, the complete variable domain reads GAGVSQSPSNKVTEKGKDVELRCDPISGHTALYWYRQSLGQGLEFLIYFQGNSAPDKSGLPSDRFSAERTGGSVSTLTIQRTQQEDSAVYLCASSPLRTGISGANVLTFGAGSRLTVL.